The 3 T cell receptor beta chains listed next were all sequenced from one sample in a study of blood T cell repertoires in COVID-19. Produced via immunoSEQ multiplex PCR; TCRdb's table is partial and in-frame only. The sample has around 300,000 clones; about four fifths are singletons. Material for sequencing was peripheral blood. The receptors stem from a young man with active or convalescent COVID-19.

The CDR3 reads CASSLVIHNEQFF. The CDR3 DNA reads TGTGCCAGCAGCTTGGTTATCCACAATGAGCAGTTCTTC. The chain uses TRBV5-4 and TRBJ2-1; no definite D call. Germline V gives CDR1 SGHNT, CDR2 YYREEE (reference sequence). This CDR3 contains 13 residues. The V end was cut by 0 bases, the J end by 5 bases, with 6 bases between.

This clone was counted a single time. J is TRBJ2-5 and V is TRBV30, with D uncertain. Looked up from germline, CDR1 is GTSNPN and CDR2 is SVGIG (reference sequence). This CDR3 has 13 residues. The V end lost 8 bases, the J end lost 5 bases, and 18 bases lay between the germline ends. The CDR3 loop is CAAKVLSWETQYF. For the CDR3, the DNA is TGTGCCGCAAAAGTCCTTAGCTGGGAGACCCAGTACTTC.

This chain joins TRBV30 and TRBJ1-1; D is ambiguous. This CDR3 has 13 amino acids. V lost 2 bases to trimming and J lost 0 bases, with 7 bases between them. Germline CDR1 reads GTSNPN; CDR2 reads SVGIG (reference sequence). CDR3 bases: TGTGCCTGGAGTCCACAGATGAACACTGAAGCTTTCTTT. Protein sequence: CAWSPQMNTEAFF.